This T cell receptor beta chain was sequenced for a study of shared clonotypes between healthy human individuals. Study observations and caveats: Only blood was sampled, and tissue TCR repertoires likely differ from blood ones. Naive subsets generally exceeded memory subsets in estimated richness.

An assay was performed, and its level was deep. The data were produced by immunoSEQ multiplex PCR, yet TCRdb's version contains in-frame clones alone and is incomplete. The sample lists around 1.4 million clones, approximately 98.5% occurring once. As concerns this clone: Its specificity is not known.

CD4+ cells underwent separation, giving CD45RA+ naive and CD45RA-negative memory subsets. CDR1 and CDR2 from the germline V gene are MNHEY and SMNVEV (reference sequence). V lost 5 bases and J 4 bases, leaving 12 bases between the germline ends. CDR3 size: 15 residues. Sequencing was carried out using naive CD4+ T cells sorted from blood. Noted subset: CD45RA+ positively selected. This TCR derives from a man aged 25 to 40 in good health. The chain joins TRBV27 to TRBJ2-6; D perhaps matches TRBD2 (7 bases). CDR3 sequence reads: CASSRAGAGANVLTF. Here the CDR3 DNA reads TGTGCCAGCAGTCGCGCGGGGGCGGGGGCCAACGTCCTGACTTTC.